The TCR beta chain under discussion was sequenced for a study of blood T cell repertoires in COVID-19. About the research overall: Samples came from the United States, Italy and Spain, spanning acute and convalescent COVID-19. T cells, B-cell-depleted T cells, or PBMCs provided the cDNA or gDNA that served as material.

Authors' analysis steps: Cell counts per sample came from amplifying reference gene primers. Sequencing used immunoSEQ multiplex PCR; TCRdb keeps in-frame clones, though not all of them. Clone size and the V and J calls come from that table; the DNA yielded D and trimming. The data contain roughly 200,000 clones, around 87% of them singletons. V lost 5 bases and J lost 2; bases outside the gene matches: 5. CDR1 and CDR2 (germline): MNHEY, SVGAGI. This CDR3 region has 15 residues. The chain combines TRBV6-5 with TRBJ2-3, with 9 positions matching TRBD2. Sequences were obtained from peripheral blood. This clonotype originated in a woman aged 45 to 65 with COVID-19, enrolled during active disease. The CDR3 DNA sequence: TGTGCCAGCAGTAATCTAGCGGGGTTCACAGATACGCAGTATTTT. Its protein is CASSNLAGFTDTQYF.